These 17 T cell receptor beta chains share one sample of origin, sequenced in a study of OX40 agonist ivuxolimab in advanced cancers. The receptor library was made with the immunoSEQ multiplex PCR assay. Held by TCRdb, this immuneACCESS table contains in-frame sequences only and omits some clones. Under half of the omission traces to an unresolved V gene where checked; the cause of the rest is unknown. The sample has about 95,000 clones on record, 75% to 90% of them singletons. Of the sample, 0.3% to 0.4% is held by the ten largest clones. The source material was CD4+ or CD8+ T cells sorted from blood, sampled in a trial of the OX40 agonist ivuxolimab. These receptors originate from an adult with an advanced solid tumor such as melanoma, head and neck, liver or kidney cancer.

The V gene is TRBV29-1, the J gene TRBJ2-3; D is unclear. Between the trimmed V and J ends, which lost 4 bases and 6 bases, there was a span of 14 bases. From germline, CDR1 is SQVTM and CDR2 ANQGSEA. The CDR3 loop spans 13 amino acids. The CDR3 DNA sequence: TGCAGCGTTGTCCTAGTTATCGGGGATACGCAGTATTTT. Protein product: CSVVLVIGDTQYF.

The chain joins TRBV6-4 to TRBJ2-3, with D possibly being TRBD2 (6 bases). In germline, CDR1 is MRHNA, CDR2 SNTAGT. V shed 5 bases and J shed 5 bases, with 11 bases lying between them. CDR3 length: 13 residues. CDR3 loop: CASSPGARDTQYF. CDR3 nucleotides: TGTGCCAGCAGTCCGGGAGCAAGAGATACGCAGTATTTT.

Note on this clone: An end of the junction does not agree with germline; a read error may underlie this. The rearrangement links TRBV2 to TRBJ1-3, with TRBD1 matching over 9 bases. Germline CDR1 is SNHLY and CDR2 is FYNNEI. This CDR3 is 15 amino acids long. CDR3 DNA: TGTGCCAGCAGCGAAGGGACAGGGCCTGGAAACACCATATATTTT. Its translation: CASSEGTGPGNTIYF.

The J gene is TRBJ1-3, the V gene TRBV7-9, with D perhaps matching TRBD1 (6 bases). Trimming took 5 bases from V and 1 from J, leaving 12 bases between them. The CDR3 has 15 residues. Germline values: CDR1 SEHNR, CDR2 FQNEAQ (reference sequence). CDR3 DNA sequence: TGTGCCAGCAGCCGGACAGCAACTTCTGGAAACACCATATATTTT. Protein product: CASSRTATSGNTIYF.

The chain employs TRBV5-6 and TRBJ2-4; no definite D call. Trimming left V 2 bases short and J 4 bases short, with 1 base between. Germline-derived CDR1 and CDR2 are SGHDT and YYEEEE. The CDR3 length is 11 residues. CDR3 DNA sequence: TGTGCCAGCAGCTTAAAAAACATTCAGTACTTC. Its protein is CASSLKNIQYF.

V is TRBV12-2 and J is TRBJ1-1; no DNA check was done on the table's D call, TRBD1. TRBV12-2 is noted as a pseudogene. This CDR3 has 17 residues. This CDR3 is CASRLARGQGDFPEAFF. The CDR3 bases are TGTGCAAGTCGCTTAGCAAGGGGACAGGGAGATTTTCCTGAAGCTTTCTTT.

This clone was counted between two and nine times. This chain connects TRBV5-1 to TRBJ2-7; 8 positions agree with TRBD1. V lost 0 bases and J lost 2; bases outside the gene matches: 10. Germline V CDR1 and CDR2: SGHRS, YFSETQ. CDR3 length equals 17 residues. The CDR3 nucleotides read TGCGCCAGCAGCTTGGAGGAGTGGGGACAGGATACCTACGAGCAGTACTTC. Translating it yields CASSLEEWGQDTYEQYF.

The chain carries TRBV7-2 and TRBJ2-7; D ambiguous. CDR1 is SGHTA, CDR2 FQGNSA, per germline. This CDR3 has 11 residues. V gave up 2 bases and J gave up 6 bases, with 5 bases separating them. The CDR3 here is CASSLSLEQYF. DNA of the CDR3: TGTGCCAGCAGCTTAAGTCTCGAGCAGTACTTC.

This chain links TRBV19 with TRBJ1-4; possible D gene TRBD1, 5 bases. CDR1 is LNHDA and CDR2 is SQIVND in the germline V gene (reference sequence). The length of the CDR3 is 15 residues. Trimming stripped 7 bases from V and 5 bases from J, with 17 bases between. The CDR3 loop is CASMVSGGKNEKLFF. The CDR3 DNA reads as TGTGCCAGTATGGTTTCGGGGGGGAAGAATGAAAAACTGTTTTTT. The variable domain in full, with the rest retrieved from reference TRBV19 and TRBJ1-4, is DGGITQSPKYLFRKEGQNVTLSCEQNLNHDAMYWYRQDPGQGLRLIYYSQIVNDFQKGDIAEGYSVSREKKESFPLTVTSAQKNPTAFYLCASMVSGGKNEKLFFGSGTQLSVL.

The J gene is TRBJ2-2, the V gene TRBV11-2; D perhaps matches TRBD1 (6 bases). The CDR3 has 16 residues. V lost 0 bases, J lost 4 bases, and 12 bases lay in between. Per germline, CDR1 SGHAT and CDR2 FQNNGV. The CDR3 is CASSLDMGAGTGELFF. In DNA, the CDR3 is TGTGCCAGCAGCTTAGATATGGGGGCAGGCACCGGGGAGCTGTTTTTT.

This sequence joins TRBV9 and TRBJ2-6; the match to TRBD1 covers 10 bases. CDR1 is SGDLS, CDR2 YYNGEE, per germline. CDR3 length equals 19 residues. V was clipped by 2 bases and J by 4 bases; unmatched bases: 12. The CDR3 DNA reads as TGTGCCAGCAGCGTTTCTCTTCCCGGGACAGGGGCCGGGGCCAACGTCCTGACTTTC. Translated: CASSVSLPGTGAGANVLTF.

CDR3 sequence: CASTIGDRINYEQYF. The DNA of the CDR3 is TGTGCCAGCACCATAGGGGACAGAATAAACTACGAGCAGTACTTC. The rearrangement joins TRBV11-2 to TRBJ2-7, with 7 bases lining up with TRBD1. The CDR3 contains 15 residues. Germline values: CDR1 SGHAT, CDR2 FQNNGV. Trimming at V came to 7 bases and at J to 3 bases, leaving 12 bases not matched to a gene. The entire variable domain, with the rest obtained from reference TRBV11-2 and TRBJ2-7, is as follows: EAGVAQSPRYKIIEKRQSVAFWCNPISGHATLYWYQQILGQGPKLLIQFQNNGVVDDSQLPKDRFSAERLKGVDSTLKIQPAKLEDSAVYLCASTIGDRINYEQYFGPGTRLTVT.

V is TRBV19 and J is TRBJ1-2, with 9 nucleotides matching TRBD1. The CDR3 is made up of 16 amino acids. V gave up 5 bases and J gave up 3 bases; unmatched junction bases: 10. Germline CDR1 LNHDA, CDR2 SQIVND (reference sequence). As DNA, the CDR3 is TGTGCCAGTAGTCATGGTCGGACAGGGGAGGACTATGGCTACACCTTC. This codes for CASSHGRTGEDYGYTF.

The rearrangement links TRBV6-5 to TRBJ1-3; D is possibly TRBD1 (5 bases). Germline V gene sequence: CDR1 MNHEY, CDR2 SVGAGI. V was trimmed by 8 bases and J by 2 bases, leaving 16 bases between them. The CDR3 contains 15 residues. CDR3 DNA: TGTGCCAGCGGAATCCGGGGGAGAGCTGGAAACACCATATATTTT. It is translated as CASGIRGRAGNTIYF.

This clone came up once. The chain joins TRBV29-1 to TRBJ1-2; the D is unclear. The germline V and J ends were trimmed by 1 base and 11 bases, with 8 bases remaining between them. This CDR3 is 10 amino acids long. The germline gives CDR1 SQVTM, CDR2 ANQGSEA. CDR3 amino acids: CSVEAGKYTF. CDR3 bases: TGCAGCGTTGAAGCGGGGAAATACACCTTC. Together with reference TRBV29-1 and TRBJ1-2, the CDR3 gives the full variable domain: SAVISQKPSRDICQRGTSLTIQCQVDSQVTMMFWYRQQPGQSLTLIATANQGSEATYESGFVIDKFPISRPNLTFSTLTVSNMSPEDSSIYLCSVEAGKYTFGSGTRLTVV.

The chain combines TRBV5-8 with TRBJ1-6; D is unclear. The germline V gene has CDR1 SGHTS and CDR2 YDEGEE. This CDR3 region has 15 residues. The V end was cut by 0 bases, the J end by 4 bases, with 8 bases between. This chain's CDR3 is CASSLVRVYNSPLHF. DNA of the CDR3: TGTGCCAGCAGCTTGGTCCGGGTTTATAATTCACCCCTCCACTTT.

CDR3 coding DNA: TGTGCCATCAGTGAGTCAGGGGAGAGTAGTTCACCCCTCCACTTT. This gives the protein CAISESGESSSPLHF. This chain joins TRBV10-3 and TRBJ1-6, with D perhaps matching TRBD1 (5 bases). This CDR3 is built from 15 residues. Germline CDR1 and CDR2: ENHRY and SYGVKD. V dropped 0 bases and J dropped 9 bases, with 12 bases sitting between them.